These 21 T cell receptor beta chains share one sample of origin, sequenced in a study of blood T cells in healthy people across ages. The second PCR ran roughly 7 to 11 cycles with a sample-barcoded 5' primer and J-beta primers. A single record per CDR3 protein comes from TCRdb applying MiXCR to the 5' RACE reads. The sample contains 1.2 million to 1.5 million distinct CDR3 sequences, roughly 64% of which appear only once. Source material: blood. The receptors here all came from a man between 18 and 35 years old in good health.

There are a few counts of this clonotype. V is TRBV28 and J is TRBJ2-5, with D possibly TRBD2 on 5 matching bases. V was pared by 2 bases and J by 4 bases, with 14 bases between. Per germline, CDR1 MDHEN and CDR2 SYDVKM. The CDR3 totals 15 residues. For the CDR3, the DNA is TGTGCCAGCAGTTTAGTTAGCGCTGGGGTAGAGACCCAGTACTTC. Translated, it gives CASSLVSAGVETQYF.

The rearrangement uses TRBV3-1 and TRBJ2-1; 12 positions agree with TRBD2. Trimming at V came to 5 bases and at J to 4 bases, leaving 6 bases not matched to a gene. The CDR3 sequence is 16 residues long. Germline values: CDR1 LGHDT, CDR2 YNNKEL (reference sequence). CDR3 bases: TGTGCCAGCAGCGCCCCGGGACTAGCGGGTTACAATGAGCAGTTCTTC. It codes for CASSAPGLAGYNEQFF.

This clonotype was seen only a few times. The J gene is TRBJ2-3, the V gene TRBV29-1, with a tentative D call TRBD2 (5 bases). The CDR3 has 16 residues. V was cut by 3 bases and J by 2 bases, with 18 bases left in between. CDR1 is SQVTM, CDR2 ANQGSEA, per germline. CDR3 DNA sequence: TGCAGCGTTGATGAGGCTCGGGCTAGCTCCACAGATACGCAGTATTTT. It is translated as CSVDEARASSTDTQYF.

The gene calls are TRBV4-1 and TRBJ2-7; 8 bases map to TRBD2. The CDR3 spans 15 residues. V shed 8 bases, J shed 1 base, and the junction held 10 bases outside the gene matches. Germline V CDR1 and CDR2: MGHRA, YSYEKL. CDR3 in DNA: TGCGCCAGCCAAGAGAGCGGGAGTAGGTCCTACGAGCAGTACTTC. Its translation is CASQESGSRSYEQYF.

This chain uses TRBV5-6 with TRBJ2-1; 8 positions agree with TRBD2. Germline V gene data show CDR1 as SGHDT and CDR2 as YYEEEE. This CDR3 has 17 amino acids. Trimming took 2 bases from V and 5 from J; bases not matched to a gene: 12. The CDR3 DNA sequence: TGTGCCAGCAGCTTTTCCAGGGCTAGCGGGCGTAACAATGAGCAGTTCTTC. Amino acid sequence: CASSFSRASGRNNEQFF. Complete variable domain (other parts from reference TRBV5-6 and TRBJ2-1): DAGVTQSPTHLIKTRGQQVTLRCSPKSGHDTVSWYQQALGQGPQFIFQYYEEEERQRGNFPDRFSGHQFPNYSSELNVNALLLGDSALYLCASSFSRASGRNNEQFFGPGTRLTVL.

This chain links TRBV5-1 with TRBJ1-1; D not resolved. CDR3 length: 16 residues. V was cut by 0 bases and J by 4 bases, with 16 bases left in between. Germline V CDR1 and CDR2: SGHRS, YFSETQ. The CDR3, as DNA: TGCGCCAGCAGCTTGGATCAGGCGGGCTTTAGCACTGAAGCTTTCTTT. Translated: CASSLDQAGFSTEAFF.

The V gene is TRBV28, the J gene TRBJ2-3; D possibly corresponds to TRBD2 (5 bases). Germline CDR1 is MDHEN and CDR2 is SYDVKM. The CDR3 is 13 amino acids. The V and J ends lost 5 bases and 2 bases respectively, with 8 bases between them. The CDR3 coding sequence is TGTGCCAGCAGTCGAGCGGCCACAGATACGCAGTATTTT. The encoded protein is CASSRAATDTQYF.

This clonotype showed up just a few times. The chain links TRBV4-2 to TRBJ2-5, with 7 bases identical to TRBD2. Per the germline V gene, CDR1 is LGHNA and CDR2 is YNFKEQ. This CDR3 has 16 residues. The trim removed 2 bases at V and 3 bases at J, leaving 9 bases unmatched. This chain's CDR3 is CASSQLPSAGEETQYF. As DNA, the CDR3 is TGTGCCAGCAGCCAACTACCCTCGGCGGGAGAAGAGACCCAGTACTTC.

This chain connects TRBV9 to TRBJ2-7; D is perhaps TRBD1 (6 bases). Germline assignment: CDR1 SGDLS and CDR2 YYNGEE. Trimming shortened V by 2 bases and J by 2 bases, and 11 bases separated the two germline ends. The CDR3 consists of 14 residues. The DNA of the CDR3 is TGTGCCAGCAGCGTTGAGACAGGAGCCTACGAGCAGTACTTC. Its translation is CASSVETGAYEQYF.

The chain carries TRBV3-1 and TRBJ2-7; unclear D gene. The J call may be incorrect, as the DNA end agrees better with TRBJ2-5. From germline, CDR1 is LGHDT and CDR2 YNNKEL (reference sequence). This CDR3 has 15 residues. DNA for the CDR3: TGTGCCAGCAGCCAAGATGTGGGGATGGGCGAGACCCAGTACTTC. Translated, it gives CASSQDVGMGETQYF.

V usage is TRBV20-1 and J usage is TRBJ1-2, with D unresolved. Germline V gene sequence: CDR1 DFQATT, CDR2 SNEGSKA (reference sequence). CDR3 length: 14 amino acids. V lost 2 bases and J lost 0, with 10 bases in between. The CDR3 here is CSARNPQTNYGYTF. DNA of the CDR3: TGCAGTGCTAGAAACCCACAAACTAACTATGGCTACACCTTC.

This chain uses TRBV5-1 with TRBJ2-2; the D is unclear. Germline values: CDR1 SGHRS, CDR2 YFSETQ. The CDR3 consists of 17 residues. The V end was cut by 6 bases, the J end by 2 bases, with 20 bases between. The CDR3 spells CASTSPYRGTNTGELFF. CDR3 bases: TGCGCCAGCACGTCCCCTTATCGCGGAACTAACACCGGGGAGCTGTTTTTT.

There are a few counts of this clonotype. This chain connects TRBV11-2 to TRBJ2-1, with D possibly TRBD2 on 6 matching bases. CDR1 is SGHAT, CDR2 FQNNGV, per germline. V lost 6 bases, J lost 5 bases, and 20 bases lay in between. This CDR3 comprises 16 residues. CDR3 in DNA: TGTGCCAGCAGACAGACCGGGCTAGCGCGGGACAATGAGCAGTTCTTC. Protein: CASRQTGLARDNEQFF.

There are a few counts of this clonotype. The chain carries TRBV6-5 and TRBJ2-7; the match to TRBD2 covers 7 bases. Germline lookup yields CDR1 MNHEY and CDR2 SVGAGI. This CDR3 is built from 13 residues. V was pared by 10 bases and J by 3 bases, with 9 bases of the junction left unmatched. The CDR3 reads CATSGGAGYEQYF. DNA of the CDR3: TGTGCCACCTCGGGAGGAGCGGGCTACGAGCAGTACTTC.

The chain joins TRBV5-1 to TRBJ2-7, with 11 bases matching TRBD1. CDR3 length: 15 residues. V trimming: 5 bases; J trimming: 4 bases; junction bases outside the gene matches: 8. The germline CDR1 and CDR2 sequences are SGHRS and YFSETQ. DNA for the CDR3: TGCGCCAGCAGGGCGTCGGGACAGGGGGAATACGAGCAGTACTTC. This sequence encodes CASRASGQGEYEQYF.

The rearrangement links TRBV6-1 to TRBJ2-1; no clear D. The CDR3 has 13 amino acids. Germline V CDR1 and CDR2: MNHNS, SASEGT. V was trimmed by 8 bases and J by 11 bases, leaving 19 bases between them. As DNA, the CDR3 is TGTGCCAGCGTCGAGCCTCCCGGTGGTCAGCAGTTCTTC. Translating it yields CASVEPPGGQQFF.

This clonotype was counted only a few times. This chain links TRBV14 with TRBJ2-7, with 7 bases aligning to TRBD2. The V gene's germline CDR1 is SGHDN and CDR2 FVKESK. The CDR3 loop spans 17 amino acids. J gave up 0 bases and V 6 bases, and 14 bases lay outside the gene matches. The CDR3: CASRNGGAGQFSYEQYF. DNA of the CDR3: TGTGCCAGCAGAAATGGGGGAGCGGGGCAGTTCTCCTACGAGCAGTACTTC. Full variable domain (rest looked up from reference TRBV14 and TRBJ2-7): EAGVTQFPSHSVIEKGQTVTLRCDPISGHDNLYWYRRVMGKEIKFLLHFVKESKQDESGMPNNRFLAERTGGTYSTLKVQPAELEDSGVYFCASRNGGAGQFSYEQYFGPGTRLTVT.

This clonotype showed up just a few times. V is TRBV7-9 and J is TRBJ1-2, with no clear D. V was cut by 5 bases and J by 4 bases, with 14 bases left in between. The CDR3 is 14 amino acids. Looked up from germline, CDR1 is SEHNR and CDR2 is FQNEAQ (reference sequence). CDR3 in amino acids: CASSPSRVIYGYTF. CDR3 DNA sequence: TGTGCCAGCAGCCCGTCGAGAGTCATCTATGGCTACACCTTC.

This chain uses TRBV20-1 with TRBJ2-1; possibly TRBD2 for D (6 bases). Germline V CDR1 and CDR2: DFQATT, SNEGSKA (reference sequence). The CDR3 runs to 13 residues. The V and J ends lost 6 bases and 5 bases respectively, with 14 bases between them. The CDR3 region is CSAQTGGNNEQFF. CDR3 coding DNA: TGCAGTGCCCAGACTGGGGGGAACAATGAGCAGTTCTTC.

The V gene is TRBV2, the J gene TRBJ2-1, with D tentatively TRBD1 (5 bases). The CDR3 spans 13 residues. Germline CDR1 is SNHLY and CDR2 is FYNNEI. Trimming took 7 bases from V and 8 from J, leaving 15 bases between them. Written as DNA, the CDR3 is TGTGCCAGCATCGGTCAGGGTCACGATGAGCAGTTCTTC. This encodes CASIGQGHDEQFF.

The chain joins TRBV10-3 to TRBJ2-1; TRBD2 aligns across 14 bases. The germline CDR1 and CDR2 sequences are ENHRY and SYGVKD. J gave up 13 bases and V 6 bases, and 8 bases lay outside the gene matches. The CDR3 is made up of 14 amino acids. This CDR3 is CAIRPGLAGVLQFF. CDR3 coding DNA: TGTGCCATCAGGCCGGGACTAGCGGGGGTACTTCAGTTCTTC.